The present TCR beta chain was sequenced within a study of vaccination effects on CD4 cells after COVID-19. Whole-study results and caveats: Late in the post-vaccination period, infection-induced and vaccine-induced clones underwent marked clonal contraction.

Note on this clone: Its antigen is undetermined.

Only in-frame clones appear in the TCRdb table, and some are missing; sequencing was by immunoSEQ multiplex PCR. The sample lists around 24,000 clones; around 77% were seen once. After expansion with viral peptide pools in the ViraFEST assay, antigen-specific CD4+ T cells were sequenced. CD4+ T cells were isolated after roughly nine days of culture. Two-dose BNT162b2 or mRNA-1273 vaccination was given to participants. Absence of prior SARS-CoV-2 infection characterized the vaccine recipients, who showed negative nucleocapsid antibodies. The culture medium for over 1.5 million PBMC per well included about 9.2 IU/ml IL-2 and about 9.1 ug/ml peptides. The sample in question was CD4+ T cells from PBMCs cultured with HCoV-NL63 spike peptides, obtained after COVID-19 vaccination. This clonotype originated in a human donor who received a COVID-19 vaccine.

The CDR3 here is CATSAGKNTEAFF. CDR3 DNA: TGTGCCACCAGTGCTGGAAAGAACACTGAAGCTTTCTTT. This chain links TRBV24-1 with TRBJ1-1; no reliable D call. The CDR3 spans 13 residues. Trimming took off 5 bases at V and 1 base at J, with 7 bases between the two ends. Germline CDR1 and CDR2: KGHDR and SFDVKD.